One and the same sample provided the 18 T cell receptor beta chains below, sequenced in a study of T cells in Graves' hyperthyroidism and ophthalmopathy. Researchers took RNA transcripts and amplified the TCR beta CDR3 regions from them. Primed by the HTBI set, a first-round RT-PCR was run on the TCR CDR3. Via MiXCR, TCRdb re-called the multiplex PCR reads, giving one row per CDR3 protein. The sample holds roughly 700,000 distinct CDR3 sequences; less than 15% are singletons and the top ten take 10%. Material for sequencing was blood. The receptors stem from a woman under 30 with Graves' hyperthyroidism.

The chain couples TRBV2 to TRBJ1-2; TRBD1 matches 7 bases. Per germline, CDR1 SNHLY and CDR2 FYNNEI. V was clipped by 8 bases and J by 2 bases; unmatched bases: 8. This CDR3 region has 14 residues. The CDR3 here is CASVRDRLNYGYTF. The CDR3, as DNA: TGTGCCAGCGTTAGGGACAGACTAAACTATGGCTACACCTTC.

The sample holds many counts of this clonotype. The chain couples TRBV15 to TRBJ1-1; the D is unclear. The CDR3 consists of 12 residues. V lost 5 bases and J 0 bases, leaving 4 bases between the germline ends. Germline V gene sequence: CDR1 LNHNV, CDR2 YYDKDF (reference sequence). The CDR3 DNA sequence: TGTGCCACCAGCGGATTGAACACTGAAGCTTTCTTT. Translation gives CATSGLNTEAFF.

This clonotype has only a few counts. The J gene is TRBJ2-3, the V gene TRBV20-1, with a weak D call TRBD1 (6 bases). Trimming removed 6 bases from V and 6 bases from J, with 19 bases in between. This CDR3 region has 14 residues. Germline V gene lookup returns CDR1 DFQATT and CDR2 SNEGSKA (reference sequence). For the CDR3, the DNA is TGCAGTGCCCGATCTTGGACAGACGGGGATACGCAGTATTTT. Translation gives CSARSWTDGDTQYF.

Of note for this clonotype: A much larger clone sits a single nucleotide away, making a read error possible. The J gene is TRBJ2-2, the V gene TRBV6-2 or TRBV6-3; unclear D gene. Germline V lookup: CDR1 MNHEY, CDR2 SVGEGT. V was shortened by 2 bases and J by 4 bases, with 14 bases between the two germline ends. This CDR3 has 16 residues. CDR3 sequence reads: CASSYRPMMVTGELFF. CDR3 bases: TGTGCCAGCAGTTACAGGCCCATGATGGTCACCGGGGAGCTGTTTTTT.

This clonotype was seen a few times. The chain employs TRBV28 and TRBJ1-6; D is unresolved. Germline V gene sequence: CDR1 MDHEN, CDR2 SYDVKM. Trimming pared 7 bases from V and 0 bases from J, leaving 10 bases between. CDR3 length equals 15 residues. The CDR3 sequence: CASNPWGSYNSPLHF. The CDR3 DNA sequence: TGTGCCAGCAACCCATGGGGCTCCTATAATTCACCCCTCCACTTT.

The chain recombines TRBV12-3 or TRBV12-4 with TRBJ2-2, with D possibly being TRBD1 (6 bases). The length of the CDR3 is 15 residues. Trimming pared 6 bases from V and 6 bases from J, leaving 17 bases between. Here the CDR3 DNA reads TGTGCCAGCAGCCCTGTGGCAGGGGCTGCCGGGGAGCTGTTTTTT. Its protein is CASSPVAGAAGELFF.

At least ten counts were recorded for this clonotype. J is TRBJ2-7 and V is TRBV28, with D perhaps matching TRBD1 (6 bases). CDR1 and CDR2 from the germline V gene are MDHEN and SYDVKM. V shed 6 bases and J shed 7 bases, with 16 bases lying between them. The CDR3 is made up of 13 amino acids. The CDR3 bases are TGTGCCAGCAGAAGGACAGTCAGTAGGGAGCAGTACTTC. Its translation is CASRRTVSREQYF.

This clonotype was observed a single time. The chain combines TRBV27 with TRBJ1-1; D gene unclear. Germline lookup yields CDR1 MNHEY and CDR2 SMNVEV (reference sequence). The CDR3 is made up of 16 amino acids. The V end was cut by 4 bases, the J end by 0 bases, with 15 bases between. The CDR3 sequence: CASSYSSAGLNTEAFF. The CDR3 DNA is TGTGCCAGCAGTTACTCTTCAGCAGGACTGAACACTGAAGCTTTCTTT.

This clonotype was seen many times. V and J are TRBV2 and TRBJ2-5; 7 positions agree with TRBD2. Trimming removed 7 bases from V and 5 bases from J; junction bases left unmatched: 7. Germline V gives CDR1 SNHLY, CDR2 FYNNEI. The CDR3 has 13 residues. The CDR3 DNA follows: TGTGCCAGCACTCGACTAGCTGGCGAGACCCAGTACTTC. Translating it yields CASTRLAGETQYF.

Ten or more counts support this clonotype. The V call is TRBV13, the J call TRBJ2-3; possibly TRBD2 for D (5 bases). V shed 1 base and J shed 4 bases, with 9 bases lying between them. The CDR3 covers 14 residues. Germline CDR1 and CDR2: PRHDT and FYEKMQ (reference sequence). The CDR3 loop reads CASSLELGADTQYF. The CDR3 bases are TGTGCCAGCAGCTTAGAACTAGGCGCAGATACGCAGTATTTT.

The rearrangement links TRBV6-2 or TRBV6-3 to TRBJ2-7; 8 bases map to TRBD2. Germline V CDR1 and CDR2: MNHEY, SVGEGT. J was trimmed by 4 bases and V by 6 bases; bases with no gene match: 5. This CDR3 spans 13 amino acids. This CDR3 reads CASSVAGRYEQYF. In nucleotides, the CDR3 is TGTGCCAGCAGCGTAGCGGGACGGTACGAGCAGTACTTC.

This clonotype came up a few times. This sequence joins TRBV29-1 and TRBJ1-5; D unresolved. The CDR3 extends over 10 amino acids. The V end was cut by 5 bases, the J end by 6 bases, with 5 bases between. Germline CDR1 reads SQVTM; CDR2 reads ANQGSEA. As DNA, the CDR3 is TGCAGCGTTACCATTCAGCCCCAGCATTTT. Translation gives CSVTIQPQHF.

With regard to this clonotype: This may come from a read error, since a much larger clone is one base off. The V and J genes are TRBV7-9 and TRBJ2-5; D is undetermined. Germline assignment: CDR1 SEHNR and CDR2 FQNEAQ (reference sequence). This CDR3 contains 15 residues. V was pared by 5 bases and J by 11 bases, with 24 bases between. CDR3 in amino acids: CASSLVWSSYNEQYF. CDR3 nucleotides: TGTGCCAGCAGCCTGGTCTGGTCCAGCTACAATGAGCAGTACTTC.

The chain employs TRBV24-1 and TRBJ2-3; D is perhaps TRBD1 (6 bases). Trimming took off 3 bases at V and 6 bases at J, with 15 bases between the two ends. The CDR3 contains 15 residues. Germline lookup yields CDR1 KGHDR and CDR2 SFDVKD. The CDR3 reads CATSDPGQSDDTQYF. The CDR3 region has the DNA TGTGCCACCAGTGATCCAGGACAGAGCGACGATACGCAGTATTTT.

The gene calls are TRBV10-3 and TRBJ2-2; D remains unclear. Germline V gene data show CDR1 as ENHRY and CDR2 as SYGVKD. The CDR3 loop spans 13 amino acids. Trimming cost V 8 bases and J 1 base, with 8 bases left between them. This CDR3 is CAICALNTGELFF. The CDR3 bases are TGTGCCATCTGTGCCTTGAACACCGGGGAGCTGTTTTTT.

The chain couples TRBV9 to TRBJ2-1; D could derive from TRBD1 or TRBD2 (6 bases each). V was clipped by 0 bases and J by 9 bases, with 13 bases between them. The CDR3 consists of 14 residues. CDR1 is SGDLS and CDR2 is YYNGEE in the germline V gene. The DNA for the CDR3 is TGTGCCAGCAGCGTAGTAGGGGGGACGGGTGAGCAGTTCTTC. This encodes CASSVVGGTGEQFF.

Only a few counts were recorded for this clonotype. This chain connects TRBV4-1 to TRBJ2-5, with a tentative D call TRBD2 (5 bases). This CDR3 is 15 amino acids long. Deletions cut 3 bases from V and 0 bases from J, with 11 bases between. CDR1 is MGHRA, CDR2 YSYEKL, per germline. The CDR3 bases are TGCGCCAGCAGCCACATCGGGATGTACCAAGAGACCCAGTACTTC. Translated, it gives CASSHIGMYQETQYF.

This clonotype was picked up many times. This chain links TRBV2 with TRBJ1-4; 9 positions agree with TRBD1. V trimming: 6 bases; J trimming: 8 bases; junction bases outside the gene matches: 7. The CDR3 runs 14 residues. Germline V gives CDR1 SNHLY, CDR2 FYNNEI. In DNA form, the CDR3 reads TGTGCCAGCAGGTACAGGGGGCTAGGGGAAAAACTGTTTTTT. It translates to CASRYRGLGEKLFF.